This TCR beta chain is drawn from a study of T cell changes during pregnancy in multiple sclerosis. Trimming took 4 bases from V and 1 from J; bases not matched to a gene: 7. This CDR3 is 18 amino acids long. In germline, CDR1 is SGHAT, CDR2 FQNNGV. The data were produced by immunoSEQ multiplex PCR, yet TCRdb's version contains in-frame clones alone and is incomplete. The data show over 70,000 clones, approximately 95% seen once. The sample was peripheral blood, taken in the first trimester of pregnancy. The clonotype originates from a female donor with multiple sclerosis, enrolled in a pregnancy study. The V gene is TRBV11-2, the J gene TRBJ1-6, with 10 bases identical to TRBD1. The CDR3 loop reads CASSSGTGVGSYNSPLHF. In DNA form, the CDR3 reads TGTGCCAGCAGCTCCGGGACAGGGGTTGGGTCCTATAATTCACCCCTCCACTTT.